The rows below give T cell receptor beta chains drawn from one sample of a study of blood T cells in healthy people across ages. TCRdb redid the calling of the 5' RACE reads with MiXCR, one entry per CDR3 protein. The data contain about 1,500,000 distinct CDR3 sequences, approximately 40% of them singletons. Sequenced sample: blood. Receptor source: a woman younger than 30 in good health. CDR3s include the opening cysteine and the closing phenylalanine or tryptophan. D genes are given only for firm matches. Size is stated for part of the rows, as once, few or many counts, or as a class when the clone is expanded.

CDR3aa: CSASREYYEQYF
CDR3nt: TGCAGTGCTAGTAGGGAGTACTACGAGCAGTACTTC
len: 12
abundance: few
j_gene: TRBJ2-7
d_gene: NA
v_gene: TRBV20-1

CDR3aa: CASSYSGWGDTQYF
CDR3nt: TGTGCCAGCAGTTACTCGGGGTGGGGAGATACGCAGTATTTT
len: 14
abundance: NA
j_gene: TRBJ2-3
d_gene: NA
v_gene: TRBV6-5

CDR3aa: CAWSVDKKGTGTHLNTEAFF
CDR3nt: TGTGCCTGGAGTGTGGATAAAAAGGGAACAGGGACTCATTTGAACACTGAAGCTTTCTTT
len: 20
abundance: NA
j_gene: TRBJ1-1
d_gene: NA
v_gene: TRBV30

CDR3aa: CASSWDRTEGNEQFF
CDR3nt: TGTGCCAGCAGCTGGGATAGAACGGAAGGCAATGAGCAGTTCTTC
len: 15
abundance: few
j_gene: TRBJ2-1
d_gene: NA
v_gene: TRBV7-2

CDR3aa: CASSVVRGSTDTQYF
CDR3nt: TGTGCCAGCAGCGTAGTCCGGGGAAGCACAGATACGCAGTATTTT
len: 15
abundance: NA
j_gene: TRBJ2-3
d_gene: NA
v_gene: TRBV9

CDR3aa: CASTEDPRDPHGYTF
CDR3nt: TGTGCCAGCACGGAGGACCCCCGGGACCCTCATGGCTACACCTTC
len: 15
abundance: NA
j_gene: TRBJ1-2
d_gene: NA
v_gene: TRBV6-6

CDR3aa: CASSQAGTGVFDEQYF
CDR3nt: TGTGCCAGCAGCCAAGCAGGGACAGGGGTGTTCGACGAGCAGTACTTC
len: 16
abundance: few
j_gene: TRBJ2-7
d_gene: TRBD1
v_gene: TRBV3-1

CDR3aa: CAIKALEGPVSDTQYF
CDR3nt: TGTGCCATCAAAGCCCTGGAGGGCCCAGTCTCAGATACGCAGTATTTT
len: 16
abundance: many
j_gene: TRBJ2-3
d_gene: NA
v_gene: TRBV10-3

CDR3aa: CASSGLQGRGLNGETQYF
CDR3nt: TGTGCCAGCAGTGGACTTCAGGGCCGGGGGCTGAATGGAGAGACCCAGTACTTC
len: 18
abundance: few
j_gene: TRBJ2-5
d_gene: NA
v_gene: TRBV27

CDR3aa: CASSQDSNSGANVLTF
CDR3nt: TGTGCCAGCAGCCAGGACAGCAACTCTGGGGCCAACGTCCTGACTTTC
len: 16
abundance: few
j_gene: TRBJ2-6
d_gene: NA
v_gene: TRBV12-3/TRBV12-4

CDR3aa: CSASLTRVSGRPSSYNEQFF
CDR3nt: TGCAGTGCTAGTCTTACTAGGGTGAGCGGGAGGCCAAGCTCCTACAATGAGCAGTTCTTC
len: 20
abundance: NA
j_gene: TRBJ2-1
d_gene: TRBD2
v_gene: TRBV20-1

CDR3aa: CASRGSGVNEQFF
CDR3nt: TGCGCCAGCAGGGGTAGCGGGGTCAATGAGCAGTTCTTC
len: 13
abundance: NA
j_gene: TRBJ2-1
d_gene: TRBD2
v_gene: TRBV5-1

CDR3aa: CASIPRDRGLSSSYNEQFF
CDR3nt: TGTGCCAGCATCCCCCGGGACAGGGGCCTCTCGAGCTCCTACAATGAGCAGTTCTTC
len: 19
abundance: NA
j_gene: TRBJ2-1
d_gene: TRBD1
v_gene: TRBV11-1

CDR3aa: CASTLGLAGADGGEQFF
CDR3nt: TGTGCCAGCACTCTTGGACTAGCGGGAGCCGACGGGGGTGAGCAGTTCTTC
len: 17
abundance: NA
j_gene: TRBJ2-1
d_gene: TRBD2
v_gene: TRBV5-4

CDR3aa: CASSLRGTGSGGTEAFF
CDR3nt: TGTGCCAGCAGCTTAAGAGGGACAGGGTCGGGCGGCACTGAAGCTTTCTTT
len: 17
abundance: once
j_gene: TRBJ1-1
d_gene: TRBD1
v_gene: TRBV11-2

CDR3aa: CSARDLTSGVGETQYF
CDR3nt: TGCAGTGCTAGAGATCTGACCTCGGGGGTTGGAGAGACCCAGTACTTC
len: 16
abundance: NA
j_gene: TRBJ2-5
d_gene: NA
v_gene: TRBV20-1

CDR3aa: CSARDALAGGKSEQYF
CDR3nt: TGCAGTGCTAGAGATGCACTAGCGGGGGGAAAAAGCGAGCAGTACTTC
len: 16
abundance: NA
j_gene: TRBJ2-7
d_gene: TRBD2
v_gene: TRBV20-1

CDR3aa: CASSPGEVEQYF
CDR3nt: TGTGCCAGCAGCCCCGGAGAGGTCGAGCAGTACTTC
len: 12
abundance: few
j_gene: TRBJ2-7
d_gene: NA
v_gene: TRBV12-3/TRBV12-4